Detailed here is one T cell receptor beta chain. This record comes from a study of blood T cell repertoires in COVID-19. Study details: Samples of COVID-19 (acute and convalescent) were obtained from the United States, Italy and Spain.

In Seattle, patients joined the study during active infection and were tracked longitudinally. Measured with immunoSEQ multiplex PCR; TCRdb has only the in-frame clones, and not every one. The sample carries about 31,000 clones, approximately 88% recorded once. The V and J ends lost 4 bases and 10 bases, in that order; junction bases with no gene match: 12. Per germline, CDR1 SGHRS and CDR2 YFSETQ. This CDR3 has 16 amino acids. Sequencing used peripheral blood. The chain employs TRBV5-1 and TRBJ2-1; 12 nucleotides agree with TRBD1. The sequence was collected from a man aged 55 to 70 with COVID-19, enrolled during active disease. The CDR3 protein is CASSLAGGQGAYEQFF. Written as DNA, the CDR3 is TGCGCCAGCAGCCTGGCCGGGGGACAGGGGGCTTACGAGCAGTTCTTC.